Listed below are T cell receptor beta chains from one sample, sequenced in a study of blood T cell repertoires in COVID-19. Libraries were prepared by immunoSEQ multiplex PCR; TCRdb keeps only in-frame clonotypes and omits some of them. This table has 150,000 to 200,000 clones, about 85% appearing once. Sequencing used peripheral blood. The receptors shown here come from a man aged 55 to 69 with acute or convalescent COVID-19. The CDR3 runs from the conserved cysteine through the conserved F or W. The order of the fields is D gene, clone size, J gene, V gene, CDR3 protein, CDR3 DNA. D genes are given only for firm matches. Clone size is shown for a subset of rows, as once, few, many or a class of expanded clone.

NA	NA	TRBJ1-1	TRBV5-6	CASSTLTGDAFF	TGTGCCAGCAGCACTTTAACAGGAGACGCTTTCTTT
NA	NA	TRBJ1-2	TRBV2	CASSVGGGLGGYTF	TGTGCCAGCAGCGTAGGGGGGGGCTTGGGAGGCTACACCTTC
NA	NA	TRBJ1-3	TRBV12-5	CASGLVRGNTIYF	TGTGCTAGTGGTTTGGTACGGGGAAACACCATATATTTT
NA	few	TRBJ1-3	TRBV11-3	CASSPGGARNTIYF	TGTGCCAGCAGCCCGGGGGGTGCCCGAAACACCATATATTTT
NA	NA	TRBJ1-4	TRBV5-1	CASSSGRENEKLFF	TGCGCCAGCAGCTCGGGGAGGGAAAATGAAAAACTGTTTTTT
TRBD1	NA	TRBJ1-1	TRBV19	CASSITADREAFF	TGTGCCAGTAGTATAACGGCGGACAGGGAAGCTTTCTTT
TRBD1	NA	TRBJ1-6	TRBV27	CASSSAGGYSPLHF	TGTGCCAGCAGTTCCGCAGGGGGTTATTCACCCCTCCACTTT
TRBD2	NA	TRBJ2-6	TRBV27	CASRRGTRSSGANVLTF	TGTGCCAGCAGGCGGGGGACTCGTTCCTCTGGGGCCAACGTCCTGACTTTC
TRBD1	NA	TRBJ2-7	TRBV3-1/TRBV3-2	CASSPGTGGGEQYF	TGTGCCAGCAGCCCCGGGACAGGGGGGGGCGAGCAGTACTTC
NA	NA	TRBJ2-5	TRBV7-7	CASSPGQTQYF	TGTGCCAGCAGCCCCGGTCAGACCCAGTACTTC
NA	NA	TRBJ1-1	TRBV10-3	CAISELGRAPGEAFF	TGTGCCATCAGTGAATTAGGGAGAGCCCCAGGAGAAGCTTTCTTT
NA	NA	TRBJ1-3	TRBV7-2	CASSLERGSGNTIYF	TGTGCCAGCAGCTTAGAGCGGGGCTCTGGAAACACCATATATTTT
TRBD1	few	TRBJ2-7	TRBV6-6	CASSYLTGGASYEQYF	TGTGCCAGCAGTTACTTGACAGGGGGCGCGAGTTACGAGCAGTACTTC
TRBD2	NA	TRBJ2-1	TRBV27	CASRGTSGNYNEQFF	TGTGCCAGCAGGGGGACTAGCGGAAACTACAATGAGCAGTTCTTC
TRBD1	NA	TRBJ1-6	TRBV10-1	CARTGKLSPLHF	TGCGCCAGGACAGGGAAACTATCACCCCTCCACTTT
NA	NA	TRBJ1-5	TRBV28	CASSTPGNQPQHF	TGTGCCAGCAGTACCCCGGGCAATCAGCCCCAGCATTTT
NA	once	TRBJ1-1	TRBV19	CASSIVGGGTEAFF	TGTGCCAGTAGTATAGTAGGAGGTGGCACTGAAGCTTTCTTT
NA	NA	TRBJ1-1	TRBV5-4	CASRRNRVNTEAFF	TGTGCCAGCAGGAGGAACAGGGTAAACACTGAAGCTTTCTTT
TRBD1	NA	TRBJ1-4	TRBV30	CAWSGDRGNEKLFF	TGTGCCTGGAGTGGGGACAGGGGAAATGAAAAACTGTTTTTT
NA	NA	TRBJ2-3	TRBV3-1/TRBV3-2	CASSLGGVDTQYF	TGTGCCAGCAGCCTTGGCGGGGTGGATACGCAGTATTTT
NA	NA	TRBJ1-1	TRBV30	CAWSSGGTVAFF	TGTGCCTGGAGTAGTGGAGGTACGGTCGCTTTCTTT
NA	NA	TRBJ1-3	TRBV7-2	CASSPFVGNTIYF	TGTGCCAGCAGCCCCTTTGTCGGAAACACCATATATTTT
TRBD1	NA	TRBJ1-1	TRBV6-4	CASSDSPRTGGASSEAFF	TGTGCCAGCAGTGACTCTCCCCGGACAGGGGGCGCGTCTTCTGAAGCTTTCTTT
NA	NA	TRBJ1-2	TRBV10-3	CATSQGPNYGYTF	TGTGCCACTTCTCAGGGCCCTAACTATGGCTACACCTTC
TRBD1	NA	TRBJ1-2	TRBV12-5	CASALGGTGFYGYTF	TGTGCTAGTGCTTTAGGGGGGACAGGGTTCTATGGCTACACCTTC
NA	NA	TRBJ1-1	TRBV18	CASSPRGGNTEAFF	TGTGCCAGCTCACCACGGGGCGGGAACACTGAAGCTTTCTTT
TRBD1	NA	TRBJ1-2	TRBV12-5	CASGTTGGPWGGYTF	TGTGCTAGTGGTACTACAGGGGGCCCCTGGGGTGGCTACACCTTC
TRBD1	NA	TRBJ1-3	TRBV7-9	CASRPSGGSGNTIYF	TGTGCCAGCAGGCCATCAGGGGGGTCCGGAAACACCATATATTTT
TRBD2	NA	TRBJ2-1	TRBV11-3	CASSLSGASYNEQFF	TGTGCCAGCAGCCTTAGCGGGGCATCCTACAATGAGCAGTTCTTC
TRBD1	NA	TRBJ1-2	TRBV19	CAAKGQGAGGYTF	TGTGCCGCAAAGGGACAGGGGGCGGGAGGCTACACCTTC
TRBD1	NA	TRBJ2-2	TRBV24-1	CATSEGDRGTGELFF	TGTGCCACCAGTGAAGGGGACAGGGGGACCGGGGAGCTGTTTTTT
TRBD1	once	TRBJ1-3	TRBV3-1/TRBV3-2	CASSQRQGGSIPIYF	TGTGCCAGCAGCCAACGACAGGGAGGATCGATACCCATATATTTT
NA	NA	TRBJ2-2	TRBV29-1	CSASGDGRTGELFF	TGCAGCGCTTCAGGGGACGGAAGGACCGGGGAGCTGTTTTTT
TRBD1	NA	TRBJ2-2	TRBV5-6	CASSSGQGVSGELFF	TGTGCCAGCAGCTCGGGACAGGGGGTCTCCGGGGAGCTGTTTTTT
TRBD2	NA	TRBJ2-2	TRBV5-5	CASSPLHSGRANTGELFF	TGTGCCAGCAGCCCCTTACATAGCGGGAGGGCGAACACCGGGGAGCTGTTTTTT
NA	NA	TRBJ1-6	TRBV7-8	CASSTAANYNSPLHF	TGTGCCAGCAGTACGGCGGCCAACTATAATTCACCCCTCCACTTT
NA	NA	TRBJ2-3	TRBV10-3	CAISPGSTDTQYF	TGTGCCATCAGTCCGGGTAGCACAGATACGCAGTATTTT